Sequencing of this T cell receptor beta chain was carried out in a study of blood T cell repertoires in COVID-19. Study-wide context: PBMCs, B-cell-depleted T cells, or T cells were the source of the cDNA or gDNA that made up the material.

Across under 25 US areas, participants ranged in age from about 18 to 100 years. Each participant's cohort was designated according to participant-reported clinical history. The table lists this clone with a count of one. As originally analysed: It was from reference gene primer amplification that nucleated cell counts were estimated. Measured with immunoSEQ multiplex PCR; TCRdb has only the in-frame clones, and not every one. That table furnishes V, J and clone size, whereas the DNA furnished D and trimming. The sample contains roughly 260,000 clones, roughly 87% of which appear only once. With 8 bases clipped from V and 4 bases from J, the junction kept 8 bases outside the gene matches. Germline V gene data show CDR1 as MGHDK and CDR2 as SYGVNS. The CDR3 has 15 amino acids.

J is TRBJ1-6 and V is TRBV25-1; 7 nucleotides line up with TRBD1. The sample was PBMCs or T cells enriched from blood (not recorded which). This sequence originates from a woman in her twenties or thirties with acute COVID-19. In DNA, the CDR3 is TGTGCCAGCTCTACAGGGGTCGGATATAATTCACCCCTCCACTTT. The encoded protein is CASSTGVGYNSPLHF.